A single sample gave rise to the 19 T cell receptor beta chains below, sequenced in a study of vaccination and CD4 T cells after COVID-19. TCRdb reanalysed the PCR reads using MiXCR and keeps one entry per CDR3 protein. The data hold 15,000 to 16,000 distinct CDR3 sequences, with less than 75% observed a single time. The sequences come from CD4+ T cells from blood, collected after SARS-CoV-2 vaccination. These TCRs come from a human donor who had recovered from COVID-19.

This clonotype appeared a single time. This chain uses TRBV20-1 with TRBJ2-7; 14 bases line up with TRBD2. CDR1 is DFQATT and CDR2 is SNEGSKA in the germline V gene (reference sequence). Germline trimming cut 6 bases from V and 5 bases from J; bases unmatched to any gene: 6. The CDR3 extends over 14 amino acids. As DNA, the CDR3 is TGCAGTGCGGGACTAGCGGGAGTCGACGACGAGCAGTACTTC. This codes for CSAGLAGVDDEQYF.

This chain links TRBV20-1 with TRBJ2-3; D may correspond to TRBD1 or TRBD2 (5 bases each). The germline V gene encodes CDR1 DFQATT and CDR2 SNEGSKA (reference sequence). V gave up 0 bases and J gave up 2 bases, with 15 bases separating them. This CDR3 has 16 residues. The CDR3 DNA reads TGCAGTGCTAGAGATCGGGACCTCTCGGTCACAGATACGCAGTATTTT. This gives the protein CSARDRDLSVTDTQYF.

This clonotype was counted only a few times. The CDR3 sequence is CNPRGPLQETQYF. CDR3 DNA: TGCAATCCGAGGGGGCCCCTCCAAGAGACCCAGTACTTC. The chain employs TRBV20-1 and TRBJ2-5, with 7 bases identical to TRBD1. Germline V gene sequence: CDR1 DFQATT, CDR2 SNEGSKA (reference sequence). The CDR3 is made up of 13 amino acids.

The rearrangement joins TRBV6-1 to TRBJ2-1; the D gene is possibly TRBD1 (5 bases). Germline V lookup: CDR1 MNHNS, CDR2 SASEGT. V shed 3 bases and J shed 4 bases, with 10 bases lying between them. The CDR3 extends over 14 amino acids. The CDR3 here is CASSEGQPYNEQFF. The CDR3 bases are TGTGCCAGCAGTGAGGGGCAGCCATACAATGAGCAGTTCTTC.

The chain recombines TRBV28 with TRBJ1-2; the D gene is possibly TRBD1 (6 bases). Trimming removed 6 bases from V and 3 bases from J, with 14 bases in between. CDR1 and CDR2 from the germline V gene are MDHEN and SYDVKM. The length of the CDR3 is 14 residues. CDR3 nucleotides: TGTGCCAGCAGGCTCCCGGGACACCACTATGGCTACACCTTC. Translated: CASRLPGHHYGYTF.

This clonotype has only one observation. Written as DNA, the CDR3 is TGTGCCAGCAGATATTGGACAGGGGGCGTGGGCACTGAAGCTTTCTTT. It translates to CASRYWTGGVGTEAFF. The V and J genes are TRBV12-3 or TRBV12-4 and TRBJ1-1; TRBD1 aligns across 11 bases. J gave up 4 bases and V 6 bases, and 10 bases lay outside the gene matches. The CDR3 runs 16 residues.

This clonotype has only a few counts. The chain employs TRBV15 and TRBJ2-3; possibly TRBD1 or TRBD2 for D (6 bases each). Germline V gene sequence: CDR1 LNHNV, CDR2 YYDKDF (reference sequence). V was cut by 0 bases and J by 7 bases, with 20 bases left in between. The CDR3 has 17 amino acids. The CDR3 protein is CATSRDEGGWLEYTQYF. The CDR3 DNA is TGTGCCACCAGCAGAGATGAGGGGGGTTGGCTTGAGTATACGCAGTATTTT.

The table lists this clonotype with a few counts. The chain uses TRBV25-1 and TRBJ1-5; TRBD1 is a possible D gene (6 bases). Germline V gene lookup returns CDR1 MGHDK and CDR2 SYGVNS. CDR3 length equals 16 residues. Trimming took off 5 bases at V and 0 bases at J, with 14 bases between the two ends. CDR3 DNA sequence: TGTGCCAGCAGTTCGACAGGAGAGCGTAGCAATCAGCCCCAGCATTTT. This encodes CASSSTGERSNQPQHF.

In DNA, the CDR3 is TGTGCCACCACCCTCTCTGGCGACTCTGGAAACACCATATATTTT. It codes for CATTLSGDSGNTIYF. The chain has TRBV6-1 and TRBJ1-3; D uncertain. Germline V gives CDR1 MNHNS, CDR2 SASEGT. V shed 10 bases and J shed 0 bases, with 16 bases lying between them. The CDR3 covers 15 residues.

The V call is TRBV27, the J call TRBJ2-5; possibly TRBD1 or TRBD2 for D (5 bases each). Germline V lookup: CDR1 MNHEY, CDR2 SMNVEV (reference sequence). V shed 2 bases and J shed 3 bases, with 7 bases lying between them. The CDR3 runs 13 residues. The CDR3 loop is CASSLMGEETQYF. In DNA form, the CDR3 reads TGTGCCAGCAGTTTAATGGGGGAAGAGACCCAGTACTTC.

CDR3 loop: CAISEAGERETQYF. CDR3 DNA: TGTGCCATCAGTGAAGCGGGAGAAAGAGAGACCCAGTACTTC. This chain connects TRBV10-3 to TRBJ2-5; the match to TRBD2 covers 8 bases. The CDR3 has 14 amino acids. CDR1 is ENHRY and CDR2 is SYGVKD in the germline V gene. V lost 3 bases, J lost 4 bases, and 4 bases stayed unmatched.

This clonotype was recorded a few times. The CDR3 here is CSTRGPTQPQHF. The CDR3 DNA sequence: TGCAGTACCCGAGGGCCCACTCAGCCCCAGCATTTT. The V call is TRBV20-1, the J call TRBJ1-5, with unresolved D. The germline V gene has CDR1 DFQATT and CDR2 SNEGSKA (reference sequence). V dropped 8 bases and J dropped 6 bases, with 14 bases sitting between them. The CDR3 runs 12 residues.

The chain joins TRBV10-3 to TRBJ2-3, with 7 bases that match TRBD1. The CDR3 is 14 residues long. Germline CDR1 and CDR2: ENHRY and SYGVKD. V lost 6 bases to trimming and J lost 1 base; unmatched junction nucleotides: 4. The CDR3 nucleotides are TGTGCCATCAGACGGGACAGAGGCACAGATACGCAGTATTTT. Translated, it gives CAIRRDRGTDTQYF.

V and J are TRBV6-1 and TRBJ2-1; TRBD1 agrees at 9 bases. V lost 7 bases and J lost 3; bases outside the gene matches: 4. The CDR3 is made up of 14 amino acids. From germline, CDR1 is MNHNS and CDR2 SASEGT. This CDR3 reads CASTRQGGYNEQFF. The CDR3 DNA sequence: TGTGCCAGCACCCGACAGGGGGGCTACAATGAGCAGTTCTTC.

The V gene is TRBV12-3 or TRBV12-4, the J gene TRBJ1-2; unclear D gene. The CDR3 runs 16 residues. Trimming removed 4 bases from V and 0 bases from J, with 15 bases in between. The CDR3, as DNA: TGTGCCAGCAGTTCCCGACAACTAACGGCTAACTATGGCTACACCTTC. Amino acids: CASSSRQLTANYGYTF.

The CDR3: CASRLQGTGMQFF. The CDR3 region has the DNA TGTGCCAGCAGGTTACAGGGGACAGGGATGCAGTTCTTC. J is TRBJ2-1 and V is TRBV6-1, with 9 bases fitting TRBD1. CDR3 length: 13 amino acids. Germline V lookup: CDR1 MNHNS, CDR2 SASEGT. V lost 6 bases and J lost 12; bases outside the gene matches: 9.

The chain uses TRBV12-3 or TRBV12-4 and TRBJ1-5; TRBD1 matches at 7 bases. This CDR3 is 16 amino acids long. Trimming took 2 bases from V and 5 from J; bases not matched to a gene: 9. The CDR3 nucleotides are TGTGCCAGCAGTTTACTCGACAGGGTGGCTGATCAGCCCCAGCATTTT. It codes for CASSLLDRVADQPQHF.

The gene calls are TRBV27 and TRBJ2-5; D may be TRBD1 (5 bases). Germline CDR1 MNHEY, CDR2 SMNVEV (reference sequence). Trimming removed 6 bases from V and 1 base from J, with 12 bases in between. This CDR3 spans 14 amino acids. The CDR3: CASSYRRPQETQYF. In nucleotides, the CDR3 is TGTGCCAGCAGCTACAGGAGACCCCAAGAGACCCAGTACTTC.

This clonotype was counted a few times. The chain carries TRBV15 and TRBJ2-5; a possible D gene is TRBD2 (5 bases). V was shortened by 8 bases and J by 7 bases, with 17 bases between the two germline ends. CDR3 length equals 13 residues. Germline CDR1 reads LNHNV; CDR2 reads YYDKDF (reference sequence). CDR3 sequence reads: CATGLGRSRTQYF. The CDR3 DNA is TGTGCCACCGGACTCGGGCGGTCCCGGACCCAGTACTTC. The whole variable domain, remainder taken from reference TRBV15 and TRBJ2-5, is DAMVIQNPRYQVTQFGKPVTLSCSQTLNHNVMYWYQQKSSQAPKLLFHYYDKDFNNEADTPDNFQSRRPNTSFCFLDIRSPGLGDTAMYLCATGLGRSRTQYFGPGTRLLVL.